This T cell receptor (beta chain) was sequenced during a study of blood T cell repertoires in COVID-19. Study in general: COVID-19 samples collected from the United States, Italy and Spain covered acute and convalescent phases. PBMCs, B-cell-depleted T cells, or T cells provided the cDNA or gDNA that made up the material.

There are 16 residues in the CDR3. V dropped 7 bases and J dropped 6 bases, with 19 bases sitting between them. Germline V gene data show CDR1 as LNHDA and CDR2 as SQIVND (reference sequence). In the source study's methods: How many nucleated cells were present was estimated from reference gene primer amplification. Sequencing used immunoSEQ multiplex PCR; TCRdb keeps in-frame clones, though not all of them. V and J calls and clone size are given by that table; D and trimming were obtained from the DNA. This sample has approximately 89,000 clones, with 85% to 95% found just once. The chain uses TRBV19 and TRBJ1-6; a possible D gene is TRBD1 (6 bases). Sequencing input: peripheral blood. This clonotype was obtained from a woman aged 55-75 years with active COVID-19. CDR3 sequence (DNA): TGTGCCAGTACCGAAACCTGGACAGTTACTAATTCACCCCTCCACTTT. This encodes CASTETWTVTNSPLHF.